A selection of T cell receptor beta chains follows, all from one sample in a study of CD8+ T cells in alopecia areata. The data were produced by immunoSEQ multiplex PCR, yet TCRdb's version contains in-frame clones alone and is incomplete. The data contain hundreds of thousands of clones, about two thirds of them seen just once; the ten biggest clones take up approximately 1.2%. The sample here was CD4+ T cells sorted from blood, taken at week 0. All receptors come from a human donor with alopecia areata. Both conserved end residues are part of each CDR3.

v_gene,CDR3aa
TRBV9,CASSVDRQGDTGELFF
TRBV15,CATSAGTGGSQPQHF
TRBV4-1,CASSPRGTRRNEQFF
TRBV27,CASSLILLGGPRNYNEQFF
TRBV30,CAWSSGRNTEAFF
TRBV25-1,CASAPRGVPGLHF
TRBV7-8,CASSLEWGLKRRINEQFF
TRBV5-5,CASSLAGGGAGETQYF
TRBV30,CAWSGRANVLTF
TRBV30,CAWSQGGSSYNSPLHF
TRBV5-4,CASSLEGGVGSPLHF
TRBV25-1,CASAGALQPNGYTF
TRBV29-1,CSLREANTEAFF
TRBV6-5,CASSYTGGQPQHF
TRBV27,CASSSLDRGRGEKLFF
TRBV7-2,CASSPGTVLTQETQYF
TRBV2,CASSAWTLNTEAFF
TRBV7-3,CASSLGLGETQYF
TRBV7-8,CASSLGPGPSNTEAFF
TRBV7-9,CASSSGQLQETQYF
TRBV11-1,CASSFDRPLDYGYTF
TRBV15,CATSIRRFGQPQHF
TRBV29-1,CSALLGATGSGELFF
TRBV29-1,CSVGQGSFTEAFF
TRBV29-1,CSVHSEKLFF
TRBV4-1,CASSLLRWDEQYF
TRBV5-1,CASSPQVGGEQPQHF
TRBV30,CAWSPEGSSREAFF
TRBV2,CASTGQGAETQYF
TRBV5-1,CASSPGQGGTPEETQYF
TRBV4-3,CASSQVLADTQYF
TRBV25-1,CASSRTGVGYTF
TRBV19,CASTPDRGGSPLHF
TRBV5-1,CASSSDNSNTEAFF
TRBV7-2,CASSPPGLTNTEAFF
TRBV29-1,CSAGGGRAGYTF
TRBV2,CASSEGAGVETQYF
TRBV12-5,CASGLGRLTSTDTQYF